The sample holds a few counts of the clone carrying this T cell receptor beta chain. The target antigen is unknown. The sequence runs out 3 residues before the end of the CDR3; the remainder is reconstructed from the germline J gene. Trimming pared 6 bases from V and 0 bases from J, leaving 23 bases between. The CDR3 covers 18 residues. The germline CDR1 and CDR2 sequences are LNHDA and SQIVND (reference sequence). This sample was included in a study of T cell clonality in common variable immunodeficiency. Broader study findings: Compared with controls, CVID subjects had fewer shared TCRbeta clones. CVID subjects had higher TCRbeta clonality than healthy controls, most marked in about a third.

Sequencing was performed with immunoSEQ multiplex PCR; in TCRdb, only in-frame clones are kept and a portion is missing. The sample yields tens of thousands of clones, without any singletons. Both groups were predominantly of Caucasian heritage. The sequencing input was peripheral blood mononuclear cells. The chain couples TRBV19 to TRBJ1-1, with D perhaps matching TRBD1 (5 bases). The source is a person between 18 and 75 years old in good health. This chain's CDR3 is CASSPLSGLGTMNTEAFF. Incomplete CDR3 DNA: TGTGCCAGTAGCCCACTCTCGGGACTGGGGACTATGAACACTGAA.